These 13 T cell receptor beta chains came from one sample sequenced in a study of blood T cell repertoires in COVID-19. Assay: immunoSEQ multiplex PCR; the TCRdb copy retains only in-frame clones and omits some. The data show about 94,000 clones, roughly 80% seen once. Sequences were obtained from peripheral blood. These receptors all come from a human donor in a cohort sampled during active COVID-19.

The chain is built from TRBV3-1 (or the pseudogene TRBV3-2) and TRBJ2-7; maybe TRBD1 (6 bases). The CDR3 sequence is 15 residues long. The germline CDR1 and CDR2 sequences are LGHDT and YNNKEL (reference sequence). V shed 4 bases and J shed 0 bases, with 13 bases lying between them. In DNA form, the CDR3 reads TGTGCCAGCAGCCCCTGGGGGCGTAGCTCCTACGAGCAGTACTTC. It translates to CASSPWGRSSYEQYF.

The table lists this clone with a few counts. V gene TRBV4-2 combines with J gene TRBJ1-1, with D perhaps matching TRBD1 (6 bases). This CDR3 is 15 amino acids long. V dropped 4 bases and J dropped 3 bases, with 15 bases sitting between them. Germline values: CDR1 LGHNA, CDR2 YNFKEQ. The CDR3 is CASSRPGVTDTEAFF. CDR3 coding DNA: TGTGCCAGCAGCCGCCCAGGGGTAACGGACACTGAAGCTTTCTTT.

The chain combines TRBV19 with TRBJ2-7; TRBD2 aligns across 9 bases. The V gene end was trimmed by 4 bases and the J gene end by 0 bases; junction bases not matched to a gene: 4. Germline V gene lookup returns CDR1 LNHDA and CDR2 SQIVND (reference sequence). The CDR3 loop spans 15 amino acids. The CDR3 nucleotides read TGTGCCAGTAGTAGGAGCGGGAGGAGCTCCTACGAGCAGTACTTC. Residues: CASSRSGRSSYEQYF. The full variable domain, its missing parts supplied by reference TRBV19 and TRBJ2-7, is DGGITQSPKYLFRKEGQNVTLSCEQNLNHDAMYWYRQDPGQGLRLIYYSQIVNDFQKGDIAEGYSVSREKKESFPLTVTSAQKNPTAFYLCASSRSGRSSYEQYFGPGTRLTVT.

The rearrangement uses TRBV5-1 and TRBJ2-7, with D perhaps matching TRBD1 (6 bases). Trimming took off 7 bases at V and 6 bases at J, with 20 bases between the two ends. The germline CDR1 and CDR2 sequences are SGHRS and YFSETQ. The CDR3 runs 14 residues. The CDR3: CASASDGTSGEQYF. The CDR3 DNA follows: TGCGCCAGCGCCTCGGACGGGACATCGGGCGAGCAGTACTTC.

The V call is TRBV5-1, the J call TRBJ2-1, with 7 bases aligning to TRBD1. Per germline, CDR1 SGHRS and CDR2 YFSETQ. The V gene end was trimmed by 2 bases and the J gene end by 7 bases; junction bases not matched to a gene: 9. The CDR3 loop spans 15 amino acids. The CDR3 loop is CASSLTDRVGNEQFF. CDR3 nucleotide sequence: TGCGCCAGCAGCTTAACCGACAGGGTAGGGAATGAGCAGTTCTTC.

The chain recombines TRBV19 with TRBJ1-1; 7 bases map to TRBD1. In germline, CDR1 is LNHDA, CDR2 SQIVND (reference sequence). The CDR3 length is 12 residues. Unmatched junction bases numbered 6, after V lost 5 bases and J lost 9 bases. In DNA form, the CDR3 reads TGTGCCAGTAGTGTCAACAGGGGACAAGCTTTCTTT. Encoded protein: CASSVNRGQAFF.

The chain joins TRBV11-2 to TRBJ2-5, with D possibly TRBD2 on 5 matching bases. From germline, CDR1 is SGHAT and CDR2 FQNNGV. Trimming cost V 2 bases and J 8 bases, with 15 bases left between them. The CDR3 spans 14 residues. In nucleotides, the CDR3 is TGTGCCAGCAGCTTATCAGCGCCCCGGGGTACCCAGTACTTC. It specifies CASSLSAPRGTQYF.

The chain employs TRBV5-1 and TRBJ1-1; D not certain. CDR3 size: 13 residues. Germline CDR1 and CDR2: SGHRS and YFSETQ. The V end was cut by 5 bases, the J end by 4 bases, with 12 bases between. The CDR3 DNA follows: TGCGCCAGCAGAGAGGATGGAGGCACTGAAGCTTTCTTT. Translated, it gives CASREDGGTEAFF.

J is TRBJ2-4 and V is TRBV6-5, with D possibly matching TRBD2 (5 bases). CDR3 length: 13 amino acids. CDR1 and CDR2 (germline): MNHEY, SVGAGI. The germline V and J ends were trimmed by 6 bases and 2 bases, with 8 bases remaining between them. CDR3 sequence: CASRPGSKNIQYF. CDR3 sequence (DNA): TGTGCCAGCAGGCCGGGGTCCAAAAACATTCAGTACTTC.

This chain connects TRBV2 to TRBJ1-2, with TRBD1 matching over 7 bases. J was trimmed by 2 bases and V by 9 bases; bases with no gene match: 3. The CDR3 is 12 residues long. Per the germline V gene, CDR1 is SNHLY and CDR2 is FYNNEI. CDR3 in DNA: TGTGCCAGTTCGGACAGGAACTATGGCTACACCTTC. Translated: CASSDRNYGYTF.

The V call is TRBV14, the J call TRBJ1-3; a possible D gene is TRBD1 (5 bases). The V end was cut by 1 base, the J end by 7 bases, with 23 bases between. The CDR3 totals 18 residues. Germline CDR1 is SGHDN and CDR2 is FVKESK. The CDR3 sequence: CASSQGGKGPLTRNTIYF. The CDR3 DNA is TGTGCCAGCAGCCAAGGGGGTAAGGGGCCCCTAACCAGGAACACCATATATTTT.

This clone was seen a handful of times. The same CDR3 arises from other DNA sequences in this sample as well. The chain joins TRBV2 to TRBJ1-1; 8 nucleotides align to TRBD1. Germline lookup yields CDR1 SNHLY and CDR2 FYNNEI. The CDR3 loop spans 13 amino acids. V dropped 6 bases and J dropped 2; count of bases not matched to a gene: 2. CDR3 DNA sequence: TGTGCCAGCAGGGGACAGGAAAACACTGAAGCTTTCTTT. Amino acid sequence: CASRGQENTEAFF.

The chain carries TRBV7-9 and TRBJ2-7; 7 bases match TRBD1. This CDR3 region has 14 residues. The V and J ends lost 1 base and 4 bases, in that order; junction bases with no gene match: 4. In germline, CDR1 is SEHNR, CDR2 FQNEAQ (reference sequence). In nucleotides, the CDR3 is TGTGCCAGCAGCTTAGATGGGGGACAGTACGAGCAGTACTTC. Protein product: CASSLDGGQYEQYF.